These 7 T cell receptor beta chains came from one sample sequenced in a study of cytomegalovirus exposure and HLA in healthy donors. The PCR had 60 Vbeta and 13 Jbeta primers. Sequenced by immunoSEQ multiplex PCR; TCRdb stores in-frame clones only, minus some. The sample carries about 70,000 clones, 55% to 75% recorded once. Input material: PBMCs. The receptors here all came from a woman between 25 and 40 years old in good health and CMV-seronegative.

This clone was observed a handful of times. The chain combines TRBV6-5 with TRBJ2-2, with D hard to call. CDR1 is MNHEY and CDR2 is SVGAGI in the germline V gene. The CDR3 sequence is 14 residues long. V lost 2 bases and J lost 7, with 11 bases in between. The CDR3 nucleotides read TGTGCCAGCAGTTACCAAGACAAATACGGGGAGCTGTTTTTT. This sequence encodes CASSYQDKYGELFF.

The chain has TRBV5-4 and TRBJ1-6, with a possible D match to TRBD1 (5 bases). The CDR3 is 14 residues long. Trimming left V 1 base short and J 9 bases short, with 11 bases between. From germline, CDR1 is SGHNT and CDR2 YYREEE (reference sequence). The CDR3 DNA follows: TGTGCCAGCAGCTTGCGGGGGTCAGGTTCACCCCTCCACTTT. Its protein is CASSLRGSGSPLHF.

The rearrangement uses TRBV19 and TRBJ1-5; 9 bases are shared with TRBD1. CDR1 is LNHDA and CDR2 is SQIVND in the germline V gene (reference sequence). The CDR3 covers 18 residues. V shed 3 bases, J shed 2 bases, and the junction held 11 bases outside the gene matches. CDR3 sequence: CASSIGTGRRLGNQPQHF. In DNA, the CDR3 is TGTGCCAGTAGTATTGGGACAGGGCGGCGGTTGGGCAATCAGCCCCAGCATTTT.

The rearrangement links TRBV4-1 to TRBJ2-7; D gene ambiguous. The V and J ends lost 2 bases and 2 bases respectively, with 10 bases between them. In germline, CDR1 is MGHRA, CDR2 YSYEKL. The CDR3 spans 14 residues. CDR3 loop: CASSQLRGAYEQYF. CDR3 DNA sequence: TGCGCCAGCAGCCAACTGCGAGGAGCCTACGAGCAGTACTTC.

The V and J genes are TRBV6-5 and TRBJ1-6; 8 positions match TRBD1. Trimming at V came to 0 bases and at J to 10 bases, leaving 8 bases not matched to a gene. The CDR3 contains 16 residues. Per the germline V gene, CDR1 is MNHEY and CDR2 is SVGAGI. The CDR3 nucleotides read TGTGCCAGCAGTTACTCAGGTTCAGGGGGCTGGTCACCCCTCCACTTT. Protein product: CASSYSGSGGWSPLHF.

The sample holds a few counts of this clone. The chain combines TRBV5-1 with TRBJ2-1; 8 bases fit TRBD1. This CDR3 comprises 15 residues. Germline V gene sequence: CDR1 SGHRS, CDR2 YFSETQ. Losses at the gene ends were 3 bases for V and 7 bases for J; bases not matched to a gene: 9. CDR3 protein: CASSSFQGAGNEQFF. Here the CDR3 DNA reads TGCGCCAGCAGCTCGTTTCAGGGGGCGGGGAATGAGCAGTTCTTC.

This chain joins TRBV20-1 and TRBJ2-5, with 9 bases identical to TRBD2. This CDR3 region has 11 residues. Germline V gene lookup returns CDR1 DFQATT and CDR2 SNEGSKA (reference sequence). The J segment lost 13 bases and the V segment lost 2 bases, leaving 5 bases of the junction unmatched. Here the CDR3 reads CSARIAGAPYF. The CDR3 DNA sequence: TGCAGTGCTAGAATAGCGGGGGCTCCGTACTTC.